This TCR beta chain was found in a study of blood T cell repertoires in COVID-19 (dated by TCRdb to about 2020). Regarding the research as a whole: Samples covering the acute and convalescent phases of COVID-19 were provided by collaborators in the United States, Italy and Spain. The prospective study material was composed of cDNA or gDNA derived from T cells, B-cell-depleted T cells, or PBMCs. Deeply sampled blood TCRbeta repertoires from subjects exposed to, actively infected with, or recovered from COVID-19 were included in the dataset. A freely available public database, intended as a resource for researchers studying the immune response to SARS-CoV-2, is where the repertoires were released. The samples were drawn from two sources: the first 160 participants of the ongoing ImmuneRACE study, and 1,000 to 1,500 subjects contributed by 6 global collaborators. A de-identified subject ID, COVID-19 status, age in years and sex were almost always included in the sample metadata. Where available, HLA class I and class II types were obtained from metadata supplied by the sample provider rather than from assay-based typing.

CDR1 and CDR2, per the germline V gene, are KGHSH and LQKENI. The germline ends are 5 bases apart after V is trimmed by 1 base and J by 4 bases. The CDR3 holds 13 amino acids from the cysteine to the phenylalanine. The DNA shown is the 39-base CDR3, in frame from base 1. Collaborating institutions collected whole blood in K2EDTA tubes following their own protocols. Collaborator samples were shipped for TCRbeta analysis as frozen whole blood, isolated PBMCs, or DNA extracted from either sample type. Only a few counts were recorded for this clone. It lacks a known antigen. No quality values exist for individual bases; no much larger clone is one base distant. The research as a whole found: How much clinical and demographic metadata was included differed by source and by participant, and the metadata was provided uncurated.

TCRbeta CDR3 regions were amplified from genomic DNA using the immunoSEQ Assay, a bias-controlled multiplex PCR. From the authors' description of their analysis: The number of nucleated cells in each sample was estimated from the amplification of reference gene primers within the assay. To quantify the absolute abundance of each unique TCRbeta CDR3 rearrangement, sequence reads were collapsed and filtered. Productive Simpson clonality was computed per sample as the square root of Simpson's diversity index over productive rearrangements. TCRdb obtained this table from immuneACCESS and retained in-frame rearrangements with V and J assigned. These tables miss some clones; where compared with another copy, unresolved V genes account for less than half of the shortfall, and the remainder is unexplained. V and J calls and clone size are given by that table; D and trimming were obtained from the DNA. A total of about 23,000 clones appear in this sample, 86% of them only once. The ten most abundant clones make up more than 10% of the sample.

The sequence was obtained from a woman at least 80 years old with active or convalescent COVID-19. The sequence joins TRBV18 to TRBJ1-5; the D gene is not confidently resolved. The material sequenced was peripheral blood. The CDR3 sequence is CASSPHRNQPQHF. The nucleotide sequence reads TGTGCCAGCTCACCACACAGAAATCAGCCCCAGCATTTT.